One sample yielded the 6 T cell receptor beta chains listed below, sequenced in a study of OX40 agonist ivuxolimab in advanced cancers. The table came from immunoSEQ multiplex PCR; TCRdb's copy has only in-frame clones and leaves some out. This table has about 98,000 clones, roughly nine tenths appearing once. The source was CD4+ or CD8+ T cells sorted from blood, collected in a trial of the OX40 agonist ivuxolimab. The receptors stem from an adult with an advanced solid tumor such as melanoma, head and neck, liver or kidney cancer.

The chain uses TRBV7-3 and TRBJ1-1; the D gene is possibly TRBD1 (6 bases). This CDR3 region has 18 residues. Germline V gene sequence: CDR1 SGHTA, CDR2 FQGTGA. V was clipped by 1 base and J by 1 base, with 19 bases between them. CDR3 in amino acids: CASSLNGGARSQNTEAFF. As DNA, the CDR3 is TGTGCCAGCAGCTTAAATGGGGGGGCGCGTTCCCAGAACACTGAAGCTTTCTTT.

Comments on this clone: The same CDR3 also results from other DNA sequences found in this sample. J is TRBJ1-2 and V is TRBV7-9; D gene unclear. CDR3 length equals 13 residues. V lost 1 base and J 8 bases, leaving 11 bases between the germline ends. Germline CDR1 reads SEHNR; CDR2 reads FQNEAQ (reference sequence). The CDR3 coding sequence is TGTGCCAGCAGCTTAGAAGGAGGGCGGGGCTACACCTTC. Translation: CASSLEGGRGYTF.

This clone was recorded a few times. The chain recombines TRBV7-2 with TRBJ2-5; D is perhaps TRBD2 (6 bases). Trimming took 2 bases from V and 2 from J, leaving 9 bases between them. The CDR3 sequence is 14 residues long. CDR1 SGHTA and CDR2 FQGNSA come from the germline V gene. The DNA of the CDR3 is TGTGCCAGCAGCTTATTCGGGGGACAAGAGACCCAGTACTTC. This codes for CASSLFGGQETQYF.

The rearrangement uses TRBV19 and TRBJ1-1; 7 positions match TRBD1. V lost 5 bases and J lost 11; bases outside the gene matches: 8. The CDR3 runs to 12 residues. Germline V lookup: CDR1 LNHDA, CDR2 SQIVND (reference sequence). CDR3 residues: CASSRDSPAAFF. The CDR3 nucleotides are TGTGCCAGTAGTCGGGACAGCCCGGCCGCTTTCTTT.

J is TRBJ2-1 and V is TRBV2; 8 bases align to TRBD2. CDR1 is SNHLY and CDR2 is FYNNEI in the germline V gene. V gave up 8 bases and J gave up 4 bases; unmatched junction bases: 10. CDR3 length: 15 amino acids. The chain's CDR3 is CASGLTSGSYNEQFF. CDR3 sequence (DNA): TGTGCCAGCGGCCTCACTAGCGGTTCTTACAATGAGCAGTTCTTC.

V is TRBV9 and J is TRBJ2-7; 9 bases are shared with TRBD2. Germline trimming cut 4 bases from V and 3 bases from J; bases unmatched to any gene: 11. Germline V lookup: CDR1 SGDLS, CDR2 YYNGEE. The CDR3 consists of 16 residues. Here the CDR3 DNA reads TGTGCCAGCAGCCCCCCGGGGACTAGCAGGGTCTACGAGCAGTACTTC. This encodes CASSPPGTSRVYEQYF.